Listed below are T cell receptor beta chains from one sample, sequenced in a study of cytomegalovirus exposure and HLA in healthy donors. The table came from immunoSEQ multiplex PCR; TCRdb's copy has only in-frame clones and leaves some out. Among 90,000 to 120,000 clones listed, more than 70% were seen once. Sequencing was carried out using PBMCs. The receptors here all came from a man aged 25 to 45 in good health and CMV-seronegative. Each CDR3 is given with its conserved first and last residue. Fields, in order: D gene, J gene, clone size, V gene, CDR3 DNA, CDR3 protein. D genes are given only for firm matches. Clone size is given for some rows only: seen once, a few or many times, or a class if the clone is expanded.

TRBD2 | TRBJ2-1 | NA | TRBV19 | TGTGCCAGTAGTATTTGGGCTAGCGGGGGCAATGAGCAGTTCTTC | CASSIWASGGNEQFF
NA | TRBJ2-3 | NA | TRBV28 | TGTGCCAGCAGTAGCGTCACAGATACGCAGTATTTT | CASSSVTDTQYF
NA | TRBJ1-4 | NA | TRBV7-2 | TGTGCCAGCAGCCTTCGGGGGGCCTATGAAAAACTGTTTTTT | CASSLRGAYEKLFF
TRBD2 | TRBJ2-1 | NA | TRBV28 | TGTGCCAGCAGAACGTCGACTAGCGGGTGGGGGGTTTTTTATGAGCAGTTCTTC | CASRTSTSGWGVFYEQFF
NA | TRBJ2-5 | NA | TRBV18 | TGTGCCAGCTCACCGGAGGGAAGTGTTTGGACCCAGTACTTC | CASSPEGSVWTQYF
TRBD1 | TRBJ1-2 | NA | TRBV18 | TGTGCCAGCTCACCAGGACAGGGTATAGAAGGCTACACCTTC | CASSPGQGIEGYTF
TRBD1 | TRBJ2-3 | few | TRBV9 | TGTGCCAGCAGCGTGGGGACAGGGTTCTCAGATACGCAGTATTTT | CASSVGTGFSDTQYF
TRBD1 | TRBJ1-4 | NA | TRBV5-4 | TGTGCCAGCAGCCGACAGGGTGGGGATGAAAAACTGTTTTTT | CASSRQGGDEKLFF
TRBD2 | TRBJ2-7 | NA | TRBV4-2 | TGTGCCAGCAGCCACACGGGAGTAGCGGGAACCTACGAGCAGTACTTC | CASSHTGVAGTYEQYF
TRBD2 | TRBJ2-2 | NA | TRBV7-9 | TGTTCCAGCAGCGGACCAGGACTAGCGGGCTACGCGAACACCGGGGAGCTGTTTTTT | CSSSGPGLAGYANTGELFF
TRBD2 | TRBJ2-3 | NA | TRBV6-1 | TGTGCCAGCAGTGAAGGAAGGGGACTAGCGGGAGTTGGCACAGATACGCAGTATTTT | CASSEGRGLAGVGTDTQYF